This entry features one T cell receptor (beta chain) sequence. Its specificity is unknown. The sample comes from a study of T-cell memory formation after mild COVID-19. Study-wide results and caveats: Largely, contracting CD4+ clones fell within CM and EM, and contracting CD8+ clones within EMRA.

TCRdb called the 5' RACE reads again in MiXCR, with one record for every CDR3 protein. The sample lists roughly 400,000 distinct CDR3 sequences, approximately 18% occurring once. This TCR came from a man aged 18 to 29 who had mild COVID-19 (a few samples of this study predate the infection). Cell type and time point are not known. The sequencing sample was made of PBMCs or a T cell subset sorted from them (not recorded which).

The CDR3 coding sequence is TGTGCCAGCAGCTATAAGACAGGGGTATACAATGAGCAGTTCTTC. It specifies CASSYKTGVYNEQFF. The chain is built from TRBV7-6 and TRBJ2-1; TRBD1 aligns across 8 bases. The CDR3 is 15 residues long. Per germline, CDR1 SGHVS and CDR2 FNYEAQ. The V and J ends lost 4 bases and 4 bases, in that order; junction bases with no gene match: 6.